Below are 18 T cell receptor beta chains sequenced from a single sample in a study of regulatory T cells in long-lasting Graves disease (dated by TCRdb to the early 2020s). The library was generated by multiplex PCR. Instrument on record: Illumina HiSeq 4000. CDR3 regions were amplified by Arm-PCR with iRepertoire HTBI primers to construct TCR beta libraries. TCRdb reran the public reads through fastp at Q25 and MiXCR, keeping productive beta chains. For every CDR3 protein sequence, its rows merge into one entry that carries the most common genes and DNA. For this sample the table gives a few hundred thousand distinct CDR3 sequences, of which around 20% were detected only once. The ten largest make up roughly 14% of the sample. The time point label, read with the paper, signifies: newly diagnosed GD, antithyroid drugs for less than 3 months. RNA was extracted from PBMCs in TRIzol for both TCR sequencing and RNA sequencing.

The starting material was peripheral blood mononuclear cells (PBMCs), obtained at new diagnosis, from a patient treated with antithyroid drugs. Receptor source: a female donor with Graves disease.

This clonotype appeared a single time. This chain links TRBV6-2 or TRBV6-3 with TRBJ2-5; the match to TRBD1 covers 7 bases. In germline, CDR1 is MNHEY, CDR2 SVGEGT. V shed 4 bases and J 9 bases; nucleotides not matched to a gene: 8. This CDR3 region has 13 residues. Written as DNA, the CDR3 is TGTGCCAGCAGTTGGACAGGTTTGGGTGCCCAGTACTTC. It encodes CASSWTGLGAQYF.

This clonotype was picked up many times. This rearrangement joins TRBV24-1 to TRBJ1-5, with D tentatively TRBD1 (5 bases). Looked up from germline, CDR1 is KGHDR and CDR2 is SFDVKD. Trimming cost V 5 bases and J 2 bases, with 6 bases left between them. The CDR3 has 13 amino acids. CDR3 DNA: TGTGCCACCAGTGGAGGGGGCAATCAGCCCCAGCATTTT. This sequence encodes CATSGGGNQPQHF.

The rearrangement uses TRBV4-2 and TRBJ2-3; 14 bases are a match to TRBD2. The CDR3 loop spans 16 amino acids. CDR1 and CDR2 (germline): LGHNA, YNFKEQ. V shed 4 bases, J shed 4 bases, and the junction held 4 bases outside the gene matches. CDR3 sequence: CASSPETSGGADTQYF. As DNA, the CDR3 is TGTGCCAGCAGCCCCGAGACTAGCGGGGGGGCAGATACGCAGTATTTT.

There are many counts of this clonotype. The chain joins TRBV2 to TRBJ2-7; 8 bases fit TRBD1. J lost 3 bases, V lost 5 bases, and 9 bases had no gene match. This CDR3 is 15 amino acids long. Germline V CDR1 and CDR2: SNHLY, FYNNEI. CDR3 loop: CASSPGTGPDYEQYF. CDR3 DNA: TGTGCCAGCAGTCCCGGGACAGGTCCTGACTACGAGCAGTACTTC.

Comments on this clonotype: A much more abundant neighbour one base away suggests this may be a read error. The chain couples TRBV6-2 or TRBV6-3 to TRBJ1-1; D gene ambiguous. Trimming shortened V by 4 bases and J by 0 bases, and 3 bases separated the two germline ends. Germline CDR1 is MNHEY and CDR2 is SVGEGT. The CDR3 loop spans 12 amino acids. DNA of the CDR3: TGTGCCAGCAGTTGGGTGAACACTGAAGCTTTCTTT. It encodes CASSWVNTEAFF.

V gene TRBV7-2 combines with J gene TRBJ2-3; 9 bases agree with TRBD2. The trim removed 5 bases at V and 3 bases at J, leaving 9 bases unmatched. Germline CDR1 is SGHTA and CDR2 is FQGNSA. CDR3 length: 16 residues. The CDR3 sequence is CASSRLAGGMTDTQYF. DNA of the CDR3: TGTGCCAGCAGCCGTTTGGCGGGGGGGATGACAGATACGCAGTATTTT.

The rearrangement joins TRBV18 to TRBJ2-6; D gene uncertain. The germline V and J ends were trimmed by 2 bases and 0 bases, with 11 bases remaining between them. Germline lookup yields CDR1 KGHSH and CDR2 LQKENI. The CDR3 runs 17 residues. This CDR3 is CASSPMGGDSGANVLTF. CDR3 DNA: TGTGCCAGCTCACCAATGGGCGGAGACTCTGGGGCCAACGTCCTGACTTTC.

At least ten counts were recorded for this clonotype. The CDR3 here is CSARGVGNEQFF. Here the CDR3 DNA reads TGCAGTGCTAGAGGGGTCGGAAATGAGCAGTTCTTC. The V call is TRBV20-1, the J call TRBJ2-1; D remains unclear. Germline CDR1 and CDR2: DFQATT and SNEGSKA (reference sequence). The CDR3 extends over 12 amino acids. V was shortened by 1 base and J by 7 bases, with 8 bases between the two germline ends.

This clonotype was counted at least ten times. This chain links TRBV12-3 or TRBV12-4 with TRBJ2-7; no definite D call. There are 13 residues in the CDR3. The germline V and J ends were trimmed by 3 bases and 5 bases, with 11 bases remaining between them. The CDR3 DNA is TGTGCCAGCAGTTTGAGCCCAAGTGACGAGCAGTACTTC. As protein: CASSLSPSDEQYF.

In DNA form, the CDR3 reads TGCAGTGCTAGAGTGGCGGGGGGGGTTGGTGAGCAGTTCTTC. Translated, it gives CSARVAGGVGEQFF. The chain couples TRBV20-1 to TRBJ2-1; 9 bases fit TRBD2. Trimming took 1 base from V and 9 from J; bases not matched to a gene: 7. The CDR3 covers 14 residues. The germline V gene encodes CDR1 DFQATT and CDR2 SNEGSKA (reference sequence).

This clonotype has a count of ten or more. This chain joins TRBV24-1 and TRBJ2-2; TRBD1 aligns across 8 bases. V dropped 3 bases and J dropped 8; count of bases not matched to a gene: 7. CDR1 is KGHDR, CDR2 SFDVKD, per germline. CDR3 length: 15 amino acids. CDR3 in amino acids: CATSDPGTGVGELFF. Here the CDR3 DNA reads TGTGCCACCAGTGATCCCGGGACAGGAGTTGGGGAGCTGTTTTTT.

Comments on this clonotype: One end of the junction varies from germline; a read error may be responsible. This chain uses TRBV7-9 with TRBJ2-1, with 7 bases identical to TRBD1. The germline V gene has CDR1 SEHNR and CDR2 FQNEAQ (reference sequence). The CDR3 length is 13 residues. CDR3 nucleotides: TGTGCCAGCACAGTTAATACAGGACAGGAGCAGCTCTTC. It specifies CASTVNTGQEQLF.

The J gene is TRBJ1-4, the V gene TRBV7-9; the D is unclear. The germline V gene has CDR1 SEHNR and CDR2 FQNEAQ (reference sequence). This CDR3 region has 15 residues. Trimming removed 2 bases from V and 0 bases from J, with 7 bases in between. The CDR3 here is CASSLYGATNEKLFF. The CDR3 region has the DNA TGTGCCAGCAGCTTATACGGTGCAACTAATGAAAAACTGTTTTTT.

This clonotype was seen only once. J is TRBJ2-1 and V is TRBV12-3 or TRBV12-4; D is possibly TRBD1 (5 bases). CDR3 length equals 12 residues. V was cut by 8 bases and J by 6 bases, with 11 bases left in between. CDR3 coding DNA: TGTGCCAGCGTCCAGGGTCTCAATGAGCAGTTCTTC. Amino acid sequence: CASVQGLNEQFF.

In its sample, this clonotype was seen many times. This chain connects TRBV12-3 or TRBV12-4 to TRBJ2-3; D uncertain. Deletions cut 4 bases from V and 0 bases from J, with 11 bases between. The CDR3 contains 15 residues. CDR3 nucleotide sequence: TGTGCCAGCAGTTCCCCCTTTAGAAGCACAGATACGCAGTATTTT. It is translated as CASSSPFRSTDTQYF.

This clonotype was seen repeatedly, ten times or more. The chain uses TRBV19 and TRBJ2-1; unclear D gene. The CDR3 loop spans 11 amino acids. Germline assignment: CDR1 LNHDA and CDR2 SQIVND (reference sequence). The V end lost 8 bases, the J end lost 6 bases, and 8 bases lay between the germline ends. CDR3 in amino acids: CASRSTNEQFF. Here the CDR3 DNA reads TGTGCCAGTCGATCCACCAATGAGCAGTTCTTC.

This clonotype was observed at least ten times. The chain links TRBV6-1 to TRBJ1-2; 7 bases fit TRBD1. There are 13 residues in the CDR3. CDR1 and CDR2 (germline): MNHNS, SASEGT. V lost 5 bases, J lost 4 bases, and 4 bases stayed unmatched. CDR3 in amino acids: CASSRDSPYGYTF. CDR3 in DNA: TGTGCCAGCAGTCGGGACAGCCCCTATGGCTACACCTTC.

This clonotype was seen a few times. The rearrangement links TRBV14 to TRBJ1-2; TRBD1 is a possible D gene (6 bases). V lost 2 bases and J 5 bases, leaving 9 bases between the germline ends. Germline CDR1 reads SGHDN; CDR2 reads FVKESK. The CDR3 has 13 amino acids. For the CDR3, the DNA is TGTGCCAGCAGCCAACAGGGGAAATATGGCTACACCTTC. It yields the protein CASSQQGKYGYTF.